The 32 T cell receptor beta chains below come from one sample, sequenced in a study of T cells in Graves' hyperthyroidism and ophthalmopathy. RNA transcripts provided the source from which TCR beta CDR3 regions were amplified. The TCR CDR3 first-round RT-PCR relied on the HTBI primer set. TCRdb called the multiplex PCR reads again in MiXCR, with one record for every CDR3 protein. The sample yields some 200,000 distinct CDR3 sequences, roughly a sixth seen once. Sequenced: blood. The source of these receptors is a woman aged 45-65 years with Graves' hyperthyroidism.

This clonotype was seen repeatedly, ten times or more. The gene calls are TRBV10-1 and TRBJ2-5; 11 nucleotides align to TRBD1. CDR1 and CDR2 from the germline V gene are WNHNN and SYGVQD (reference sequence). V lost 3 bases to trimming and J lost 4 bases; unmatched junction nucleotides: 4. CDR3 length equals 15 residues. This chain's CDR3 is CASSERTGGAETQYF. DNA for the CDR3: TGCGCCAGCAGTGAAAGGACAGGGGGCGCAGAGACCCAGTACTTC.

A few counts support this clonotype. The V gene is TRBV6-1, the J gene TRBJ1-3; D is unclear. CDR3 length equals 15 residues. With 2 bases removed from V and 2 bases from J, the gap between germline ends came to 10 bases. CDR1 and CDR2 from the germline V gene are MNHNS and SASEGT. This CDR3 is CASSEILSPGNTIYF. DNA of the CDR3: TGTGCCAGCAGTGAAATCCTGTCCCCTGGAAACACCATATATTTT.

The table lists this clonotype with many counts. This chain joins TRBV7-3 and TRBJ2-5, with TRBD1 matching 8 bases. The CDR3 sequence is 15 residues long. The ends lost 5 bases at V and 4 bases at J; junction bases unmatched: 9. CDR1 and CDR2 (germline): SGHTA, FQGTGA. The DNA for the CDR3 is TGTGCCAGCAGCCGACAGGGGAAGGAAGGAGAGACCCAGTACTTC. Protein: CASSRQGKEGETQYF.

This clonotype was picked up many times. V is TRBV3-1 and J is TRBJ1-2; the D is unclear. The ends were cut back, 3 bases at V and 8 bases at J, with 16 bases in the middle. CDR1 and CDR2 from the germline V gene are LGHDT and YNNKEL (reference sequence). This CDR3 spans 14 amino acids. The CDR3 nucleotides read TGTGCCAGCAGCCACTGGACCGACCCGCCCGGCTACACCTTC. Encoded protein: CASSHWTDPPGYTF.

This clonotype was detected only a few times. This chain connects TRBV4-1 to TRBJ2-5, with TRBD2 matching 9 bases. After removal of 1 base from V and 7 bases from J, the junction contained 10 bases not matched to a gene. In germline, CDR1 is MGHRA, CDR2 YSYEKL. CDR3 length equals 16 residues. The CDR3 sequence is CASSQAKAGGKGTQYF. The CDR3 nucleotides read TGCGCCAGCAGCCAAGCCAAAGCGGGAGGAAAAGGGACCCAGTACTTC.

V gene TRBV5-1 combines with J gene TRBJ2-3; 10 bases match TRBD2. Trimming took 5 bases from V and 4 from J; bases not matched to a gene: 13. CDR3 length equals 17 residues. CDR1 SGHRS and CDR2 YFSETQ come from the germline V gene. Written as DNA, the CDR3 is TGCGCCAGCAGTCCGGGACGGACTAGCGGAGCAGCAGATACGCAGTATTTT. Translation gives CASSPGRTSGAADTQYF. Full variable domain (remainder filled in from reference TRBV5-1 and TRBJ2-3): KAGVTQTPRYLIKTRGQQVTLSCSPISGHRSVSWYQQTPGQGLQFLFEYFSETQRNKGNFPGRFSGRQFSNSRSEMNVSTLELGDSALYLCASSPGRTSGAADTQYFGPGTRLTVL.

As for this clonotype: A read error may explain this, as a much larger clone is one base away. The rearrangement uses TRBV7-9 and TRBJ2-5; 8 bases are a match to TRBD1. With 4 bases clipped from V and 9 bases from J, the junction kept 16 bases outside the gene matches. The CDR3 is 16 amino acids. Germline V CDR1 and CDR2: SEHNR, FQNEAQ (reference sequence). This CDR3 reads CASSSDRGRAREAQYF. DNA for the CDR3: TGTGCCAGCAGCTCCGACAGGGGAAGGGCGAGGGAGGCCCAGTACTTC.

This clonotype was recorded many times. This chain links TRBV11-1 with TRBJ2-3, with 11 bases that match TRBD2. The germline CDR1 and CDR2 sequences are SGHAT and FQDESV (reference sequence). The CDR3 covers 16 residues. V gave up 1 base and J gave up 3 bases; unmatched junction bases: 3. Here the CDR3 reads CASSLDASGRTDTQYF. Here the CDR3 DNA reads TGTGCCAGCAGCTTAGATGCTAGCGGGAGGACAGATACGCAGTATTTT. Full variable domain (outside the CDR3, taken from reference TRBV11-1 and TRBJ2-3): EAEVAQSPRYKITEKSQAVAFWCDPISGHATLYWYRQILGQGPELLVQFQDESVVDDSQLPKDRFSAERLKGVDSTLKIQPAELGDSAMYLCASSLDASGRTDTQYFGPGTRLTVL.

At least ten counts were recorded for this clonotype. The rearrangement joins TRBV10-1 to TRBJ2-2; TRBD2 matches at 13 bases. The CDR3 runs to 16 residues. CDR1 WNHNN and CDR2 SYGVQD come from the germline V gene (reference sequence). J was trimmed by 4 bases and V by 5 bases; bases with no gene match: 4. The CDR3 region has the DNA TGCGCCAGCAGTCGGACTAGCGGGAGTAGCACCGGGGAGCTGTTTTTT. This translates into CASSRTSGSSTGELFF.

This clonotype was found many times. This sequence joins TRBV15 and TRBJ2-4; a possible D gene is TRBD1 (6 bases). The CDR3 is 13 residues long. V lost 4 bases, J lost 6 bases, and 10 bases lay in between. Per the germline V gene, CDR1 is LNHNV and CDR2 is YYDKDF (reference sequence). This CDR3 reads CATSTDRGNIQYF. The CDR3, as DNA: TGTGCCACCAGCACGGACAGAGGAAACATTCAGTACTTC.

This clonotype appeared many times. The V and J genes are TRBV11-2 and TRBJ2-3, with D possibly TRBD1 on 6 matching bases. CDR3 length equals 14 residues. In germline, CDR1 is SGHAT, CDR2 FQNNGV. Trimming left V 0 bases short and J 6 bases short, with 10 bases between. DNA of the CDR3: TGTGCCAGCAGCTTAGAACAGGGAACTGATACGCAGTATTTT. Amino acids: CASSLEQGTDTQYF.

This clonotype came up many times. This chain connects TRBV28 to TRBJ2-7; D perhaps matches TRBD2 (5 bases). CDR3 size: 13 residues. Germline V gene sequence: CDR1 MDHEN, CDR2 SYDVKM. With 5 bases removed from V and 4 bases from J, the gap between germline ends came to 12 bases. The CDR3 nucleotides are TGTGCCAGCAGTCCGGGAACCCCGTACGAGCAGTACTTC. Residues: CASSPGTPYEQYF.

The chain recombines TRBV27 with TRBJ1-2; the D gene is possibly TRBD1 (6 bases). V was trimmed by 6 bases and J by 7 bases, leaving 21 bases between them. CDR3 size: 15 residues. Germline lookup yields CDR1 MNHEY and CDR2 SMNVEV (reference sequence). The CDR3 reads CASSPTGQKGRGYTF. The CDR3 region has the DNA TGTGCCAGCAGCCCAACCGGACAGAAGGGGCGTGGCTACACCTTC.

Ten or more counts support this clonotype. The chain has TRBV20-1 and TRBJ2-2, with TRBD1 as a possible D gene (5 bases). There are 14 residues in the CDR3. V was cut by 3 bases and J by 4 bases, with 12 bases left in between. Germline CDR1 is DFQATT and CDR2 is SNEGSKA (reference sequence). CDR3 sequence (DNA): TGCAGTGCTAGTCCCCAGGGTTCCACCGGGGAGCTGTTTTTT. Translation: CSASPQGSTGELFF.

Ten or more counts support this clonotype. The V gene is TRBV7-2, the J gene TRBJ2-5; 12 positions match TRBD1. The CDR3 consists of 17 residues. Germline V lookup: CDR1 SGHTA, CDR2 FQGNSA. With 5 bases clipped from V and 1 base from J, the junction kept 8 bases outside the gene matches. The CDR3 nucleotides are TGTGCCAGCAGCACGGGACAGGGGGCTGGCGGCCAAGAGACCCAGTACTTC. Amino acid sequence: CASSTGQGAGGQETQYF.

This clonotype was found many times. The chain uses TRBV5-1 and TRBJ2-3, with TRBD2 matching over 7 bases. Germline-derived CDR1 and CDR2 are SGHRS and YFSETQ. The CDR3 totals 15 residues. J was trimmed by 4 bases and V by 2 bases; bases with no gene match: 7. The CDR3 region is CASSFAGTMSDTQYF. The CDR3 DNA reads TGCGCCAGCAGCTTCGCCGGGACTATGTCAGATACGCAGTATTTT.

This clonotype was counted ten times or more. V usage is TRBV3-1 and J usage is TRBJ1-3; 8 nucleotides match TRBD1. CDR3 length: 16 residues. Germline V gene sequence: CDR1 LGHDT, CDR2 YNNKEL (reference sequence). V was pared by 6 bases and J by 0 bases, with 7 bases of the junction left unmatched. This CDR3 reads CASRTGTGFSGNTIYF. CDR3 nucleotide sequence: TGTGCCAGCAGGACCGGGACAGGATTCTCTGGAAACACCATATATTTT.

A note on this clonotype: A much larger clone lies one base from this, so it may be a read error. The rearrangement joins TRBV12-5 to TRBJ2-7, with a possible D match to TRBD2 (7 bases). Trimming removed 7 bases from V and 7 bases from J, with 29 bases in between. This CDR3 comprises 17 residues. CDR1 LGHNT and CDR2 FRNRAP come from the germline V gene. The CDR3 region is CASAPPGASGGWNEQYF. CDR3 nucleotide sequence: TGTGCTAGTGCCCCACCGGGGGCTAGCGGAGGTTGGAATGAGCAGTACTTC. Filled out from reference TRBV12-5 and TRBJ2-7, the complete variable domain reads DARVTQTPRHKVTEMGQEVTMRCQPILGHNTVFWYRQTMMQGLELLAYFRNRAPLDDSGMPKDRFSAEMPDATLATLKIQPSEPRDSAVYFCASAPPGASGGWNEQYFGPGTRLTVT.

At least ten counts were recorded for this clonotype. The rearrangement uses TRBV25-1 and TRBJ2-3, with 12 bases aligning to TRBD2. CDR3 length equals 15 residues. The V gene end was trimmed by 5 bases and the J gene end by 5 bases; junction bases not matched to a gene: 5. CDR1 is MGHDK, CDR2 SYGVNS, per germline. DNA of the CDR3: TGTGCCAGCAGTAGGACTAGCGGGACTGGAGATACGCAGTATTTT. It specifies CASSRTSGTGDTQYF. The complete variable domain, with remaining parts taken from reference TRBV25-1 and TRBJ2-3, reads EADIYQTPRYLVIGTGKKITLECSQTMGHDKMYWYQQDPGMELHLIHYSYGVNSTEKGDLSSESTVSRIRTEHFPLTLESARPSHTSQYLCASSRTSGTGDTQYFGPGTRLTVL.

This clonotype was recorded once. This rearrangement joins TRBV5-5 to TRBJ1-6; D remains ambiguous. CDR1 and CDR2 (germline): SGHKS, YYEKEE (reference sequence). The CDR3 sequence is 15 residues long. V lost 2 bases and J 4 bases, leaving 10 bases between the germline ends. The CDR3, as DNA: TGTGCCAGCAGCTTTCAGGACCCGTATAATTCACCCCTCCACTTT. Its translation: CASSFQDPYNSPLHF.

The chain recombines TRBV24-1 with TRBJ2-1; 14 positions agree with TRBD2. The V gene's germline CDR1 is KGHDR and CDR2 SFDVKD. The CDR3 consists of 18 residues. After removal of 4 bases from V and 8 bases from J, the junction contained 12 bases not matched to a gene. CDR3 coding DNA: TGTGCCACCAGTGACCCAGGGACTAGCGGGAGTCGTCATGATGAGCAGTTCTTC. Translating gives CATSDPGTSGSRHDEQFF.

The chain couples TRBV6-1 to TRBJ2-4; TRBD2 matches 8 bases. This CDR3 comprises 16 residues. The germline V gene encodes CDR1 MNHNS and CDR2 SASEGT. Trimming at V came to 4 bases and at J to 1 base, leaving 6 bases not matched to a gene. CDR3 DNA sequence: TGTGCCAGCAGTGGACTAGCGCTAGGGGCCAAAAACATTCAGTACTTC. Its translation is CASSGLALGAKNIQYF.

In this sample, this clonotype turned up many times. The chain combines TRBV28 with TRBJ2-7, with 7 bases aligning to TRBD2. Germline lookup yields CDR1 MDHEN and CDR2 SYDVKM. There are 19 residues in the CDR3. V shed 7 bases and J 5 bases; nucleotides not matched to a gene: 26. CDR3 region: CASTPITGLGAGSPHEQYF. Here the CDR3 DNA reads TGTGCCAGCACCCCCATAACGGGACTTGGAGCGGGAAGCCCCCACGAGCAGTACTTC.

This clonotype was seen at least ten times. The CDR3, as DNA: TGTGCCTGGAGCTCCTGGGGGGGGAGCGACACTGAAGCTTTCTTT. Translating it yields CAWSSWGGSDTEAFF. The chain has TRBV30 and TRBJ1-1; tentative D call: TRBD1 (5 bases). The CDR3 is made up of 15 amino acids. V was pared by 3 bases and J by 3 bases, with 17 bases between. Germline CDR1 GTSNPN, CDR2 SVGIG (reference sequence).

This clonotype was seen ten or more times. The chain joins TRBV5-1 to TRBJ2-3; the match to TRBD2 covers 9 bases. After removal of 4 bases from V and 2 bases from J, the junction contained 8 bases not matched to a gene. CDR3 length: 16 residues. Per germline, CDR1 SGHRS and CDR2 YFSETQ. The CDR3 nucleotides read TGCGCCAGCAGCAAAGGGACTAGCAATCCCACAGATACGCAGTATTTT. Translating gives CASSKGTSNPTDTQYF.

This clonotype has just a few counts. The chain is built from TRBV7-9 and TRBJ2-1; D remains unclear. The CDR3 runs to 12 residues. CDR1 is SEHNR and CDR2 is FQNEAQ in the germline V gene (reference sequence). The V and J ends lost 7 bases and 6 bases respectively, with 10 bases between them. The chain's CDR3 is CASTNQINEQFF. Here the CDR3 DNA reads TGTGCCAGCACGAACCAAATCAATGAGCAGTTCTTC.

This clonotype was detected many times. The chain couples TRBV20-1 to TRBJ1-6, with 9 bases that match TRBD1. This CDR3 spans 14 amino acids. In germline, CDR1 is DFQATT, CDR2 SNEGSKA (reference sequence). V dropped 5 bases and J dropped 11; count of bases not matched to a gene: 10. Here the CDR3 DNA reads TGCAGTGCTCTTGGGGACAGGGTTCCGGCACCCCTCCACTTT. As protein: CSALGDRVPAPLHF.

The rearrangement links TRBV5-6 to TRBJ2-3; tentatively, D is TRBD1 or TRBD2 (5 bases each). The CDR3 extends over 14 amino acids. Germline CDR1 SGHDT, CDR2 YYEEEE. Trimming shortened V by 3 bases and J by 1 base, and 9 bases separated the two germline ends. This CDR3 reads CASSYRDGTDTQYF. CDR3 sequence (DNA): TGTGCCAGCAGCTACCGGGACGGCACAGATACGCAGTATTTT.

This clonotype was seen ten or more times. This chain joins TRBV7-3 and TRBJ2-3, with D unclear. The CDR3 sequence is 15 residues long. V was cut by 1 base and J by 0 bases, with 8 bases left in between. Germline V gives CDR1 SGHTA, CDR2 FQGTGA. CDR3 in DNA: TGTGCCAGCAGCTTAAGTCTAACTAGCACAGATACGCAGTATTTT. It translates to CASSLSLTSTDTQYF.

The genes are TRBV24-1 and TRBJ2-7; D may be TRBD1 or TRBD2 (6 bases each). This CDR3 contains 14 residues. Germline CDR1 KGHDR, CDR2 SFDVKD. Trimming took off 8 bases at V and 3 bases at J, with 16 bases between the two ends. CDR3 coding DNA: TGTGCCACCAAGAAGGGGGGAACCCACTACGAGCAGTACTTC. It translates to CATKKGGTHYEQYF.

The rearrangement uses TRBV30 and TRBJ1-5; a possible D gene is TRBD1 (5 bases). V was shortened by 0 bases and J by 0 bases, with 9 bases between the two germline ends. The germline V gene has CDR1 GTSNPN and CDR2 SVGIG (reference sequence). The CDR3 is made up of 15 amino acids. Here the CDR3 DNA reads TGTGCCTGGAGTGTAGGGGTTTTTAGCAATCAGCCCCAGCATTTT. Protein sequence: CAWSVGVFSNQPQHF.

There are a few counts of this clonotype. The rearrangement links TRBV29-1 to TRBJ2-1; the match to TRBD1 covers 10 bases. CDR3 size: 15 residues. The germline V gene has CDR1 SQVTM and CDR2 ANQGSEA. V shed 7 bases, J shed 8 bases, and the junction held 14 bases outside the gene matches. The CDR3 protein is CSARDRDRGLDEQFF. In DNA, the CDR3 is TGCAGCGCTAGAGACCGGGACAGGGGATTAGATGAGCAGTTCTTC.